This T cell receptor beta chain was retrieved from a study of control samples from healthy donors and cancer patients. Assay: immunoSEQ multiplex PCR; the TCRdb copy retains only in-frame clones and omits some. Of fewer than 150,000 clones listed, under 95% are singletons. Per germline, CDR1 SGHRS and CDR2 YFSETQ. There are 15 residues in the CDR3. V dropped 1 base and J dropped 1 base, with 11 bases sitting between them. The sequence derives from a man between 18 and 29 years old in good health. The sample consisted of blood. This chain uses TRBV5-1 with TRBJ1-1; D remains ambiguous. The CDR3 sequence is CASSLLPAGNTEAFF. The CDR3 nucleotides are TGCGCCAGCAGCTTGCTCCCGGCGGGGAACACTGAAGCTTTCTTT.